Below, 10 T cell receptor beta chains from the same sample are listed, as sequenced in a study of T cells in Graves' hyperthyroidism and ophthalmopathy. The source material, RNA transcripts, was used to amplify TCR beta CDR3 regions. First-round RT-PCR targeting the TCR CDR3 was performed with the HTBI primer set. TCRdb re-called the multiplex PCR reads through MiXCR, storing one row per CDR3 protein. The sample consists of about 480,000 distinct CDR3 sequences, around 14% of them appearing once. Sequencing input: blood. These receptors were taken from a young woman with Graves' hyperthyroidism.

This clonotype was seen ten or more times. This rearrangement joins TRBV27 to TRBJ2-3; D is possibly TRBD2 (6 bases). Trimming removed 3 bases at V and 4 bases at J, with 14 bases between. The CDR3 sequence is 15 residues long. Germline values: CDR1 MNHEY, CDR2 SMNVEV (reference sequence). The CDR3 bases are TGTGCCAGCAGTTTGGAGAGGCGGGACTCAGATACGCAGTATTTT. Translated: CASSLERRDSDTQYF.

The table lists this clonotype with many counts. The V call is TRBV29-1, the J call TRBJ2-1; 11 bases agree with TRBD2. The germline V gene has CDR1 SQVTM and CDR2 ANQGSEA. The CDR3 totals 15 residues. The junction had 9 bases not matched to a gene; V was cut back by 4 bases and J by 7 bases. CDR3 protein: CSVASLAGGGNEQFF. The CDR3 nucleotides are TGCAGCGTTGCTTCCCTAGCGGGAGGAGGTAATGAGCAGTTCTTC.

Note on this clonotype: A much more abundant neighbour one base away suggests this may be a read error. The chain recombines TRBV6-2 or TRBV6-3 with TRBJ2-3, with 7 bases lining up with TRBD1. The CDR3 length is 15 residues. Looked up from germline, CDR1 is MNHEY and CDR2 is SVGEGT. The CDR3 here is CVTTTTGEGTDTQYF. In DNA, the CDR3 is TGTGTCACCACCACAACAGGGGAAGGCACAGATACGCAGTATTTT.

This clonotype was detected only a few times. The V gene is TRBV4-1, the J gene TRBJ2-1, with D possibly being TRBD1 or TRBD2 (5 bases each). The length of the CDR3 is 16 residues. V was pared by 1 base and J by 4 bases, with 14 bases between. Per the germline V gene, CDR1 is MGHRA and CDR2 is YSYEKL. This CDR3 is CASSQGGERLYNEQFF. In nucleotides, the CDR3 is TGCGCCAGCAGCCAAGGAGGGGAGCGGCTGTACAATGAGCAGTTCTTC.

This clonotype was seen repeatedly, ten times or more. The V and J genes are TRBV3-1 and TRBJ1-1, with no clear D. This CDR3 spans 15 amino acids. Trimming pared 0 bases from V and 3 bases from J, leaving 11 bases between. CDR1 and CDR2 (germline): LGHDT, YNNKEL (reference sequence). CDR3 in DNA: TGTGCCAGCAGCCAAGACCTAGGTAGACACACTGAAGCTTTCTTT. It is translated as CASSQDLGRHTEAFF. The whole variable domain, remainder taken from reference TRBV3-1 and TRBJ1-1, is DTAVSQTPKYLVTQMGNDKSIKCEQNLGHDTMYWYKQDSKKFLKIMFSYNNKELIINETVPNRFSPKSPDKAHLNLHINSLELGDSAVYFCASSQDLGRHTEAFFGQGTRLTVV.

The sample holds many counts of this clonotype. The chain carries TRBV12-3 or TRBV12-4 and TRBJ1-1, with 9 bases lining up with TRBD1. The length of the CDR3 is 16 residues. V lost 6 bases, J lost 7 bases, and 15 bases stayed unmatched. CDR3 sequence: CASSLWSGTGTDEAFF. CDR3 nucleotide sequence: TGTGCCAGCAGCCTATGGTCCGGGACAGGGACAGATGAAGCTTTCTTT.

This clonotype was seen many times. For the CDR3, the DNA is TGTGCCAGCAGCTTCCCGCTGGGAGTCCCTGGAAACACCATATATTTT. This translates into CASSFPLGVPGNTIYF. The V and J genes are TRBV7-6 and TRBJ1-3; the D is unclear. V lost 3 bases, J lost 2 bases, and 14 bases lay in between. This CDR3 comprises 16 residues. Germline-derived CDR1 and CDR2 are SGHVS and FNYEAQ.

At least ten counts were recorded for this clonotype. The rearrangement uses TRBV7-9 and TRBJ2-3, with 9 bases that match TRBD1. The trim removed 3 bases at V and 3 bases at J, leaving 4 bases unmatched. Germline V lookup: CDR1 SEHNR, CDR2 FQNEAQ (reference sequence). There are 15 residues in the CDR3. The CDR3 nucleotides read TGTGCCAGCAGCTTTGACAGGGGGGGTACAGATACGCAGTATTTT. This translates into CASSFDRGGTDTQYF.

This clonotype was seen repeatedly, ten times or more. The gene calls are TRBV5-6 and TRBJ2-7; D remains unclear. CDR3 length equals 11 residues. Germline V lookup: CDR1 SGHDT, CDR2 YYEEEE. Trimming left V 4 bases short and J 6 bases short, with 8 bases between. The CDR3 region has the DNA TGTGCCAGCAGCCGAGCCCCCGAGCAGTACTTC. Its protein is CASSRAPEQYF.

This clonotype was picked up many times. The chain links TRBV6-2 or TRBV6-3 to TRBJ2-5, with 7 bases that match TRBD2. CDR3 size: 16 residues. The germline V gene encodes CDR1 MNHEY and CDR2 SVGEGT. With 0 bases clipped from V and 0 bases from J, the junction kept 4 bases outside the gene matches. The CDR3 sequence is CASSYSGRGYQETQYF. In DNA form, the CDR3 reads TGTGCCAGCAGTTACTCGGGGCGGGGGTACCAAGAGACCCAGTACTTC.